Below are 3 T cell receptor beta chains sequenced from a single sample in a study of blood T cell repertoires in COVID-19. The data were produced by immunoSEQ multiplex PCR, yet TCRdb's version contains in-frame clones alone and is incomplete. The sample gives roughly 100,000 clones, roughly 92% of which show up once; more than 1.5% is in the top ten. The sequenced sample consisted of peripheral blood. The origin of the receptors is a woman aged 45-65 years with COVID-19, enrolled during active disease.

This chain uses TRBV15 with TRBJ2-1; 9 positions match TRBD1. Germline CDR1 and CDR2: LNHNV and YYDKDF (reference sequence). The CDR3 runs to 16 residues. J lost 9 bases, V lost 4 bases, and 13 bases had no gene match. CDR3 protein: CATSTTPGTGRGEQFF. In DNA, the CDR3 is TGTGCCACCAGCACAACCCCCGGGACAGGGAGGGGTGAGCAGTTCTTC.

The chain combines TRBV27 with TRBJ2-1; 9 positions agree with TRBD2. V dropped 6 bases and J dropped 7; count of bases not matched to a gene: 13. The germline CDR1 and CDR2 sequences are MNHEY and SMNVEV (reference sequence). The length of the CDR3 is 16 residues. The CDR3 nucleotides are TGTGCCAGCAGACTTTTTAGCGGGGGCCTTAAAAATGAGCAGTTCTTC. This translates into CASRLFSGGLKNEQFF.

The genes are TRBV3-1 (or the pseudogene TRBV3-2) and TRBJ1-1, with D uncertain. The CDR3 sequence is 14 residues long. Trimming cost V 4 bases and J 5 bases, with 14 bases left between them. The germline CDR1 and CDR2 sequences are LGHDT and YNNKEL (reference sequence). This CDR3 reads CASSPFSKSTEAFF. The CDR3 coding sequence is TGTGCCAGCAGCCCCTTTAGTAAATCGACTGAAGCTTTCTTT.